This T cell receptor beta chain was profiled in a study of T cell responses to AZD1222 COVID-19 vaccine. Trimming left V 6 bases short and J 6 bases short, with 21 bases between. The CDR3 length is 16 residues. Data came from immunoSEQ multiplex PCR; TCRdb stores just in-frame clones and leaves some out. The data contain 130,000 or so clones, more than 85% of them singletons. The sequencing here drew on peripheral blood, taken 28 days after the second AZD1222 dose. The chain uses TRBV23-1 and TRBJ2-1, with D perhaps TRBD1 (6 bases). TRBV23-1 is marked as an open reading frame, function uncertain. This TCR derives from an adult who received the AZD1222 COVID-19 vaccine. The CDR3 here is CASRPLRGRDINEQFF. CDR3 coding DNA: TGCGCCAGCAGACCTTTGAGGGGCAGGGACATCAATGAGCAGTTCTTC.